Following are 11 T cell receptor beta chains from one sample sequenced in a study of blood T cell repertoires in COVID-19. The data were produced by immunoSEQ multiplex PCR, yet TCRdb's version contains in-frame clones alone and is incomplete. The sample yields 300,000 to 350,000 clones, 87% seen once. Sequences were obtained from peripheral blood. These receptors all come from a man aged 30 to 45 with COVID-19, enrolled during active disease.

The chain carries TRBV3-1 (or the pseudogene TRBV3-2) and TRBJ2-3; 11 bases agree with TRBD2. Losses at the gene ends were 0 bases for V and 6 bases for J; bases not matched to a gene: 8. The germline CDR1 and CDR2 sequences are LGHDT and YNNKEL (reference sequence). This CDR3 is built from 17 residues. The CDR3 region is CASSQDITSGGADTQYF. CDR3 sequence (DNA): TGTGCCAGCAGCCAAGATATCACTAGCGGGGGTGCGGATACGCAGTATTTT.

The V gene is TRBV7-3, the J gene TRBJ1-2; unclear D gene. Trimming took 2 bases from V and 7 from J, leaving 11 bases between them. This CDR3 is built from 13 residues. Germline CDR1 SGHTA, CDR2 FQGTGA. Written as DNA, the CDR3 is TGTGCCAGCAGCTTAGATGCGGCGGGTGGCTACACCTTC. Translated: CASSLDAAGGYTF.

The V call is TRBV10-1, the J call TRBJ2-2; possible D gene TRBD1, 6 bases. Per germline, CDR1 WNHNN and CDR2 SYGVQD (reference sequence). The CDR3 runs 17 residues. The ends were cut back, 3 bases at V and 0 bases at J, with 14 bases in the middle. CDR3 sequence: CASSDSGGHANTGELFF. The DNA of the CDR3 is TGCGCCAGCAGTGATTCTGGGGGCCACGCGAACACCGGGGAGCTGTTTTTT.

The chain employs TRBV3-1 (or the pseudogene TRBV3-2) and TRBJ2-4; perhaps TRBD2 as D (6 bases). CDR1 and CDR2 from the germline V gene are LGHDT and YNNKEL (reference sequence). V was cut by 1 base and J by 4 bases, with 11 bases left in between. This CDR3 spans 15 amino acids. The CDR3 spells CASSQGGDFKNIQYF. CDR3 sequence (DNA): TGTGCCAGCAGCCAAGGAGGGGACTTTAAAAACATTCAGTACTTC.

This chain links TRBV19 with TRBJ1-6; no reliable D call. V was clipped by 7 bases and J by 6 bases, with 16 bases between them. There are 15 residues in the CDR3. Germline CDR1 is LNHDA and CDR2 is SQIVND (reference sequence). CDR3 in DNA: TGTGCCAGTAATCGGGGTTCGATGGTTAATTCACCCCTCCACTTT. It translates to CASNRGSMVNSPLHF.

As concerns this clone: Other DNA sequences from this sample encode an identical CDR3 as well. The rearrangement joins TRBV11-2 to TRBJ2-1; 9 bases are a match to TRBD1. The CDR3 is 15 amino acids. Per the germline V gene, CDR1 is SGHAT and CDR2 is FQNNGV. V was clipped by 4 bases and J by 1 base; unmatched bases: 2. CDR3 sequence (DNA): TGTGCCAGCAGCTCCGGGACAGGGTCCTACAATGAGCAGTTCTTC. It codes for CASSSGTGSYNEQFF.

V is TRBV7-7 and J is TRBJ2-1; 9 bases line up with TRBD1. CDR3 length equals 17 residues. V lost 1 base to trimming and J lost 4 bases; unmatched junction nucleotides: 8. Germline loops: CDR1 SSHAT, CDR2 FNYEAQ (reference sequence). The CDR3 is CASSLGHRGRRYNEQFF. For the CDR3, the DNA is TGTGCCAGCAGCTTAGGGCACAGGGGGCGAAGGTACAATGAGCAGTTCTTC.

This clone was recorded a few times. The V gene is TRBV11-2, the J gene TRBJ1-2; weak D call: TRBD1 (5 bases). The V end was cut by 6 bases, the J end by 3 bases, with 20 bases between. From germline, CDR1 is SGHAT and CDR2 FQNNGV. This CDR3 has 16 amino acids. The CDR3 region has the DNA TGTGCCAGCAGTTCAAATCCAGGGTTCTCAGACTATGGCTACACCTTC. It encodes CASSSNPGFSDYGYTF.

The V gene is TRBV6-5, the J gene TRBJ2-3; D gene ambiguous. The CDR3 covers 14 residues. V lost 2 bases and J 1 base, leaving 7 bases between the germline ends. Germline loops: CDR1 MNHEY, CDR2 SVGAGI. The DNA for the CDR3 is TGTGCCAGCAGTTACCTGCTAGGCACAGATACGCAGTATTTT. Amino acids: CASSYLLGTDTQYF.

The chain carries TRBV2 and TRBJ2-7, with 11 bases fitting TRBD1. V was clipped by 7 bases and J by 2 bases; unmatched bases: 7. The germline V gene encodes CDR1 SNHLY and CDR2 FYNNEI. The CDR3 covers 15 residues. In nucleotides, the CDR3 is TGTGCCAGCAAGATCGAGGGACAGGGGGCCTACGAGCAGTACTTC. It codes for CASKIEGQGAYEQYF.

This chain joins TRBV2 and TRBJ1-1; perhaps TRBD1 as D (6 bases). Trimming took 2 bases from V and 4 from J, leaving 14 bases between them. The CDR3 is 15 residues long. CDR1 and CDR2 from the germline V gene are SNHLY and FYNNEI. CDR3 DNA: TGTGCCAGCAGTGAATTCCCAGGGGAGGGCACTGAAGCTTTCTTT. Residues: CASSEFPGEGTEAFF.